This T cell receptor beta chain was recovered during a study of Graves' ophthalmopathy and Graves' hyperthyroidism. Study overall: By definition, stable hyperthyroidism involved no ophthalmopathy within 18 months of follow-up. The study's findings and limits: Blood repertoires reportedly contained most expanded thyroid clonotypes above 0.001 frequency. Ophthalmopathy was separated from stable hyperthyroidism by a 13-signature model with 87.88% sensitivity and around 81% specificity.

Amplification of TCR beta CDR3 regions used RNA transcripts. Second-round multiplex PCR came after first-round RT-PCR with HTBI primers. TCRdb passed the multiplex PCR reads through MiXCR, listing each CDR3 protein once. The sample shows roughly 1.1 million distinct CDR3 sequences, approximately 35% of them seen only once. As regards this clonotype: Its antigen is still unknown.

The receptor was derived from an adult man with Graves' hyperthyroidism. The material sequenced was peripheral blood or thyroid tissue (not recorded which).

The CDR3 loop is CASDRQGGYGYTF. CDR3 DNA sequence: TGTGCCAGCGACCGACAGGGGGGCTATGGCTACACCTTC. The rearrangement links TRBV25-1 to TRBJ1-2; 9 nucleotides agree with TRBD1. The CDR3 extends over 13 amino acids. Germline V lookup: CDR1 MGHDK, CDR2 SYGVNS. V shed 8 bases and J 4 bases; nucleotides not matched to a gene: 5.